This T cell receptor (beta chain) was documented in a study of cytomegalovirus exposure and HLA in healthy donors. A multiplex PCR was run with 60 Vbeta primers and 13 Jbeta primers. Measured with immunoSEQ multiplex PCR; TCRdb has only the in-frame clones, and not every one. The table records some 120,000 clones, around 81% of them present only once. Per the germline V gene, CDR1 is MGHRA and CDR2 is YSYEKL. With V trimmed by 3 bases and J by 5 bases, 15 bases remained unmatched. The length of the CDR3 is 17 residues. This clone came up once. The chain has TRBV4-1 and TRBJ2-5; 7 bases are shared with TRBD1. The sample comprised PBMCs. The source of this sequence is a woman between 25 and 40 years old in good health and CMV-seronegative. In DNA, the CDR3 is TGCGCCAGCAGCCAGAGGCCGGGACAGTCAAAGGTGGAGACCCAGTACTTC. Protein product: CASSQRPGQSKVETQYF.